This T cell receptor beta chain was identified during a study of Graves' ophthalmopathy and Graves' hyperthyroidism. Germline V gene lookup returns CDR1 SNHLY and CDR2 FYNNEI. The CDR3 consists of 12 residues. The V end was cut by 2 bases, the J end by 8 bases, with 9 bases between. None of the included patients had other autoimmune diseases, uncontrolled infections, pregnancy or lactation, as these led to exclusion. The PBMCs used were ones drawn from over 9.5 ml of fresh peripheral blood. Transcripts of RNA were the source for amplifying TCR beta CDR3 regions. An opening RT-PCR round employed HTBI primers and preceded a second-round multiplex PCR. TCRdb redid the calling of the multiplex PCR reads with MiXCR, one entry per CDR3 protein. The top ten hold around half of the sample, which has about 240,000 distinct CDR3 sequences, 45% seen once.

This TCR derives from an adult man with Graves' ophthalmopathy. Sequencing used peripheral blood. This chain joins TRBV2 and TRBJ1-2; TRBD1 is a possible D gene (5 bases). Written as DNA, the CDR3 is TGTGCCAGCAGTGAACTGGGGGACGGCTACACCTTC. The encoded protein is CASSELGDGYTF.